This is a list of T cell receptor beta chains from one sample in a study of naive and memory T cell subsets. TCRdb reanalysed the 5' RACE reads using MiXCR and keeps one entry per CDR3 protein. The sample has more than 45,000 distinct CDR3 sequences, approximately 7.2% seen once. All receptors come from a male donor in good health. Both conserved end residues are part of each CDR3. A D gene is named only where the DNA matches it firmly. Clone size is given for some rows only: seen once, a few or many times, or a class if the clone is expanded.

TGTGCCAGCAGCCCGCGACCGCCCAACAATAATCAGCCCCAGCATTTT	CASSPRPPNNNQPQHF	TRBV5-5	.	many	TRBJ1-5
TGCGCCAGCAGCGCAACGCTAGCGGGGGGACAAGAGACCCAGTACTTC	CASSATLAGGQETQYF	TRBV5-1	TRBD2	few	TRBJ2-5
TGCAGCGTTGAAGAAATACTAGCGGGGCGACAAGGTTCCTACAATGAGCAGTTCTTC	CSVEEILAGRQGSYNEQFF	TRBV29-1	TRBD2	many	TRBJ2-1
TGCGCCAGCAGTTCAGACAGGGGATTGATCACTGAAGCTTTCTTT	CASSSDRGLITEAFF	TRBV5-1	TRBD1	many	TRBJ1-1
TGTGCCAGCAGCTTGAGAACTAGCGGGGGGAACACCGGGGAGCTGTTTTTT	CASSLRTSGGNTGELFF	TRBV7-8	TRBD2	few	TRBJ2-2
TGCGCCAGCAGCCTAAGGACAGCCCCTTACGAGCAGTACTTC	CASSLRTAPYEQYF	TRBV10-1	.	few	TRBJ2-7
TGTGCCAGCAATGCCATAGACAGGGTTGGTTCGGATACGCAGTATTTT	CASNAIDRVGSDTQYF	TRBV6-2/TRBV6-3	TRBD1	.	TRBJ2-3
TGCAGCGCCGGGACAGACGCATCCTACGAGCAGTACTTC	CSAGTDASYEQYF	TRBV29-1	TRBD1	few	TRBJ2-7
TGTGCCAGCAGCTCAAACCCGGCCAGTGAGCAGTTCTTC	CASSSNPASEQFF	TRBV11-2	.	few	TRBJ2-1
TGTGCCATCCGTTCCACAGGGGGCACTGAAGCTTTCTTT	CAIRSTGGTEAFF	TRBV6-2/TRBV6-3	TRBD1	few	TRBJ1-1
TGCAGTGGGCAGCCCAGCAGGGGCATCACAGATACGCAGTATTTT	CSGQPSRGITDTQYF	TRBV20-1	.	.	TRBJ2-3
TGCGCCAGCAGCCTCACAGGGACGACTTCACCCCTCCACTTT	CASSLTGTTSPLHF	TRBV5-1	.	.	TRBJ1-6
TGTGCCAGCAGTCCTACCGGGACCCCTAACTATGGCTACACCTTC	CASSPTGTPNYGYTF	TRBV12-3/TRBV12-4	.	many	TRBJ1-2
TGTGCCAGCTCACCAACTAGCGGCCCCTACGAGCAGTACTTC	CASSPTSGPYEQYF	TRBV18	TRBD2	many	TRBJ2-7
TGTGCCAGCAGTGTATGGGGGACAGGGTCCAACGAGCAGTACTTC	CASSVWGTGSNEQYF	TRBV25-1	TRBD1	many	TRBJ2-7
TGCAGCGTTGCAGAAGTTCCTAACTATGGCTACACCTTC	CSVAEVPNYGYTF	TRBV29-1	.	.	TRBJ1-2
TGTGCCAGCATCAGAGCCCCGAACACTGAAGCTTTCTTT	CASIRAPNTEAFF	TRBV2	.	few	TRBJ1-1
TGTGCCAGCAGTTTCGGTGCGACTAGCGGAGAGACCCAGTACTTC	CASSFGATSGETQYF	TRBV12-3/TRBV12-4	TRBD2	many	TRBJ2-5
TGTGCCAGCAGCTTGGCCAGACTAGCGGTGGACACCGGGGAGCTGTTTTTT	CASSLARLAVDTGELFF	TRBV5-6	TRBD2	many	TRBJ2-2
TGCGCCAGCAGCCAGGACCGGACAGGGGGCTCCTACGAGCAGTACTTC	CASSQDRTGGSYEQYF	TRBV4-1	TRBD1	few	TRBJ2-7
TGTGCCAGCTCACCACCGGGGGCGGGCTATGGCTACACCTTC	CASSPPGAGYGYTF	TRBV18	.	few	TRBJ1-2
TGCAGCGTTGAAGTGGGACAGGGGACTGAAGCTTTCTTT	CSVEVGQGTEAFF	TRBV29-1	TRBD1	few	TRBJ1-1
TGTGCCAGTAGTTGGGCAGCTAACTATGGCTACACCTTC	CASSWAANYGYTF	TRBV19	.	few	TRBJ1-2
TGTGCCAGCAGCCAAGCCCCACAGGGCTCTAGCACAGATACGCAGTATTTT	CASSQAPQGSSTDTQYF	TRBV14	.	.	TRBJ2-3
TGTGCCAGCAGTCCCCGGGAGGGGATAGACACAGATACGCAGTATTTT	CASSPREGIDTDTQYF	TRBV12-3/TRBV12-4	TRBD2	many	TRBJ2-3
TGTGCCAGCAGCTTCCCAGGATTAACCTACGAGCAGTACTTC	CASSFPGLTYEQYF	TRBV7-9	.	.	TRBJ2-7
TGTGCCAGCAGTTCCTCCGCGAGGGAGACCCAGTACTTC	CASSSSARETQYF	TRBV28	.	many	TRBJ2-5
TGTGCCAGCAGCCGGACTAGCGGGGGTACAGATACGCAGTATTTT	CASSRTSGGTDTQYF	TRBV3-1	TRBD2	many	TRBJ2-3
TGTGCCAGTACCCGCGACAGGGCGGACACTGAAGCTTTCTTT	CASTRDRADTEAFF	TRBV19	TRBD1	many	TRBJ1-1
TGTGCCAGCAGCTTAGGACCTCTAGTCAGCAATCAGCCCCAGCATTTT	CASSLGPLVSNQPQHF	TRBV7-6	.	many	TRBJ1-5
TGTGCCAGCAGCGTAGACGGCCTAAGGACAGATACGCAGTATTTT	CASSVDGLRTDTQYF	TRBV9	.	.	TRBJ2-3
TGTGCCAGCAGTGAAATGGTGGCAGCTGGCTCTGGCTACACCTTC	CASSEMVAAGSGYTF	TRBV2	.	many	TRBJ1-2
TGTGCCAGCAGTGTGCAGGTGAATCAGGGGGCGATTCAGTACGAGCAGTACTTC	CASSVQVNQGAIQYEQYF	TRBV6-1	TRBD1	few	TRBJ2-7
TGTGCCAGCAGTGAATACGAGCAGTACTTC	CASSEYEQYF	TRBV6-1	.	many	TRBJ2-7
TGTGCCTGGAGTGGAGGCGGAAAGAGCTCCTACGAGCAGTACTTC	CAWSGGGKSSYEQYF	TRBV30	.	.	TRBJ2-7
TGTGCCAGCAGCTTTCAGGACAGGGGGCAGACGGGCGAGCAGTACTTC	CASSFQDRGQTGEQYF	TRBV11-1	TRBD1	.	TRBJ2-7
TGTGCCAGCAGGTCCTTTGGCGGGGGGAGCACAGATACGCAGTATTTT	CASRSFGGGSTDTQYF	TRBV11-2	TRBD2	.	TRBJ2-3
TGTGCCAGCAGTTTATTCAAAGGGGGCCGACAGCCCCAGCATTTT	CASSLFKGGRQPQHF	TRBV12-3/TRBV12-4	TRBD1	.	TRBJ1-5
TGCAGCGTTGCCCCACAGGGCGACTATGGCTACACCTTC	CSVAPQGDYGYTF	TRBV29-1	.	many	TRBJ1-2
TGCAGTGTGGGGGGGTCGGCGTCGGTGGAGACCCAGTACTTC	CSVGGSASVETQYF	TRBV20-1	TRBD2	few	TRBJ2-5
TGTGCCAGCAGCTCGAAGACAGAGGGCGAGCAGTACTTC	CASSSKTEGEQYF	TRBV5-4	.	many	TRBJ2-7
TGTGCTAGTGGTCCCGGGGGTGGGACACTGTACAATGAGCAGTTCTTC	CASGPGGGTLYNEQFF	TRBV12-5	.	many	TRBJ2-1
TGTGCCAGCAGCCAAGATCTAGCCACGGTCTCCTACAATGAGCAGTTCTTC	CASSQDLATVSYNEQFF	TRBV3-1	.	many	TRBJ2-1
TGCAGTGCTAGAGCCGAATCGGGGGGATACGAGCAGTACTTC	CSARAESGGYEQYF	TRBV20-1	TRBD2	.	TRBJ2-7
TGTGCCAGCGGTTCCCAGGGGACAGATACGCAGTATTTT	CASGSQGTDTQYF	TRBV12-3/TRBV12-4	.	few	TRBJ2-3
TGTGCCAGCAGTGAAGCTCGGGACAAGCTTGGGAAAACCGGGGAGCTGTTTTTT	CASSEARDKLGKTGELFF	TRBV6-1	.	.	TRBJ2-2
TGCAGCTCGACAGGGGCCAGCGGGAATGAGCAGTTCTTC	CSSTGASGNEQFF	TRBV29-1	TRBD1	.	TRBJ2-1
TGTGCCACCTTAACCACGGAGGGACAGGGGGCGGGAGGCACCGGGGAGCTGTTTTTT	CATLTTEGQGAGGTGELFF	TRBV2	TRBD1	many	TRBJ2-2
TGTGCCACCAGACGACAGGCCGCCAACACTGAAGCTTTCTTT	CATRRQAANTEAFF	TRBV24-1	.	.	TRBJ1-1
TGTGCCAGCACCAAGACAGGGGCTGGTTTACGTGTAGAGCAGTACTTC	CASTKTGAGLRVEQYF	TRBV7-9	TRBD1	medium-sized	TRBJ2-7
TGTGCCAGCAGTTACAACACCGGGGAGCTGTTTTTT	CASSYNTGELFF	TRBV6-2/TRBV6-3	.	many	TRBJ2-2
TGCAGTGCTAGTGTCGGGAGTGGCCACGAGCAGTACTTC	CSASVGSGHEQYF	TRBV20-1	.	many	TRBJ2-7
TGTGCCAGTACACAGGGGGCGTGGTATGGCTACACCTTC	CASTQGAWYGYTF	TRBV6-1	TRBD1	few	TRBJ1-2
TGTGCCAGTAGTATGGTCAACACCGGGGAGCTGTTTTTT	CASSMVNTGELFF	TRBV19	.	.	TRBJ2-2
TGTGCCAGCAGTTTATTCTTCCGAGGACAGGGTAGTGGCTACACCTTC	CASSLFFRGQGSGYTF	TRBV27	TRBD1	few	TRBJ1-2
TGTGCCAGCAGCCCCTCCCATTGGCCTGAAGCTTTCTTT	CASSPSHWPEAFF	TRBV3-1	.	few	TRBJ1-1
TGTGCCAGCAGTCAAGGGGGGACTGGGGCCAACGTCCTGACTTTC	CASSQGGTGANVLTF	TRBV27	.	many	TRBJ2-6